The 17 T cell receptor beta chains listed next were all sequenced from one sample in a study of persistence of HIV-infected CD4 T cells. This was the immunoSEQ version 4 assay in survey mode. Sequencing was performed with immunoSEQ multiplex PCR; in TCRdb, only in-frame clones are kept and a portion is missing. This sample has 40,000 to 55,000 clones, with about 90% found just once. No antigen has been assigned to these receptors. Nonspecific anti-CD3/anti-CD28 bead stimulation represents the broad CD4+ T cell repertoire. Sorting selected CD4+ T cells upregulating both CD40 ligand and CD69. Sequenced material: CD4+ T cells sorted from PBMCs after approximately 19-hour stimulation, taken from a patient who received antiretroviral therapy. The source of these receptors is an adult woman with HIV who was CMV-seropositive.

The chain employs TRBV9 and TRBJ2-1; a weak D match, TRBD1 (6 bases). Germline V gene sequence: CDR1 SGDLS, CDR2 YYNGEE. CDR3 length: 13 amino acids. V was pared by 2 bases and J by 8 bases, with 11 bases between. The CDR3 coding sequence is TGTGCCAGCAGCGTGACCAGGGGCGATGAGCAGTTCTTC. As protein: CASSVTRGDEQFF.

The rearrangement links TRBV6-5 to TRBJ2-3; 8 bases fit TRBD1. The CDR3 loop spans 14 amino acids. CDR1 MNHEY and CDR2 SVGAGI come from the germline V gene. With V trimmed by 7 bases and J by 1 base, 4 bases remained unmatched. The CDR3 DNA reads TGTGCCAGCACCTCGACAGGGGGCACAGATACGCAGTATTTT. Protein sequence: CASTSTGGTDTQYF.

This clone was observed a single time. The chain has TRBV11-3 and TRBJ1-1; D not certain. V was cut by 5 bases and J by 1 base, with 14 bases left in between. CDR1 SGHNT and CDR2 YENEEA come from the germline V gene. This CDR3 is built from 15 residues. As DNA, the CDR3 is TGTGCCAGCAGCCGCATGGCAGGCTCGAACACTGAAGCTTTCTTT. This encodes CASSRMAGSNTEAFF. The complete variable domain, with remaining parts taken from reference TRBV11-3 and TRBJ1-1, reads EAGVVQSPRYKIIEKKQPVAFWCNPISGHNTLYWYLQNLGQGPELLIRYENEEAVDDSQLPKDRFSAERLKGVDSTLKIQPAELGDSAVYLCASSRMAGSNTEAFFGQGTRLTVV.

This rearrangement joins TRBV28 to TRBJ1-5; the D gene is possibly TRBD1 (5 bases). The CDR3 extends over 17 amino acids. Trimming shortened V by 4 bases and J by 4 bases, and 20 bases separated the two germline ends. Germline values: CDR1 MDHEN, CDR2 SYDVKM. The CDR3 DNA follows: TGTGCCAGCAGTTCGGCCAATTTAGGGCCAGGGAATCAGCCCCAGCATTTT. It encodes CASSSANLGPGNQPQHF.

This clone was found once. The genes are TRBV5-1 and TRBJ1-3; D remains unclear. Trimming left V 0 bases short and J 1 base short, with 11 bases between. The germline gives CDR1 SGHRS, CDR2 YFSETQ. The CDR3 contains 16 residues. The DNA of the CDR3 is TGCGCCAGCAGCTTGGTGGGTCTAAATTCTGGAAACACCATATATTTT. It is translated as CASSLVGLNSGNTIYF.

This chain links TRBV25-1 with TRBJ1-2; D not certain. Germline CDR1 MGHDK, CDR2 SYGVNS. This CDR3 region has 13 residues. Trimming removed 6 bases from V and 0 bases from J, with 8 bases in between. CDR3 bases: TGTGCCAGCAGCCCCTTAGCTAACTATGGCTACACCTTC. This translates into CASSPLANYGYTF.

The chain couples TRBV10-3 to TRBJ2-2; unclear D gene. V was clipped by 0 bases and J by 4 bases, with 6 bases between them. Germline V lookup: CDR1 ENHRY, CDR2 SYGVKD. This CDR3 has 14 amino acids. The CDR3 loop is CAISESGTTGELFF. The CDR3 nucleotides are TGTGCCATCAGTGAGTCGGGAACCACCGGGGAGCTGTTTTTT.

This sequence joins TRBV24-1 and TRBJ2-3, with 7 bases matching TRBD2. V shed 4 bases, J shed 0 bases, and the junction held 6 bases outside the gene matches. Germline assignment: CDR1 KGHDR and CDR2 SFDVKD. The CDR3 covers 16 residues. CDR3 protein: CATSDASGLSTDTQYF. The CDR3 DNA follows: TGTGCCACCAGTGACGCTAGCGGTCTGAGCACAGATACGCAGTATTTT.

The CDR3 loop is CASSLISSGANVLTF. The CDR3 DNA reads as TGTGCCAGCAGCTTGATCAGCTCTGGGGCCAACGTCCTGACTTTC. V is TRBV5-6 and J is TRBJ2-6; D is uncertain. This CDR3 is built from 15 residues. Germline V gene data show CDR1 as SGHDT and CDR2 as YYEEEE. V was shortened by 1 base and J by 0 bases, with 5 bases between the two germline ends.

This clone has just one count. J is TRBJ2-2 and V is TRBV9, with D maybe TRBD1 (5 bases). Germline-derived CDR1 and CDR2 are SGDLS and YYNGEE. V was clipped by 4 bases and J by 1 base, with 17 bases between them. The CDR3 loop spans 17 amino acids. The CDR3 coding sequence is TGTGCCAGCAGCTCCCAGTCTTGGCAGGGGAACACCGGGGAGCTGTTTTTT. Encoded protein: CASSSQSWQGNTGELFF. The whole variable domain, remainder taken from reference TRBV9 and TRBJ2-2, is DSGVTQTPKHLITATGQRVTLRCSPRSGDLSVYWYQQSLDQGLQFLIQYYNGEERAKGNILERFSAQQFPDLHSELNLSSLELGDSALYFCASSSQSWQGNTGELFFGEGSRLTVL.

This chain links TRBV11-3 with TRBJ2-3; 12 positions agree with TRBD2. V trimming: 4 bases; J trimming: 6 bases; junction bases outside the gene matches: 8. CDR1 is SGHNT, CDR2 YENEEA, per germline. The CDR3 runs to 16 residues. The CDR3 sequence is CASSYRLAGVVDTQYF. The CDR3 bases are TGTGCCAGCAGCTACAGACTAGCGGGGGTGGTGGATACGCAGTATTTT.

The V and J genes are TRBV15 and TRBJ1-1; the D gene is possibly TRBD1 (5 bases). The CDR3 sequence is 14 residues long. V shed 2 bases and J shed 4 bases, with 11 bases lying between them. Germline CDR1 is LNHNV and CDR2 is YYDKDF (reference sequence). As DNA, the CDR3 is TGTGCCACCAGCAGAAGGCAGGGTGGCACTGAAGCTTTCTTT. The encoded protein is CATSRRQGGTEAFF.

This clone came up a few times. The rearrangement uses TRBV18 and TRBJ2-7; D might be TRBD1 (6 bases). V lost 6 bases and J 9 bases, leaving 27 bases between the germline ends. Germline values: CDR1 KGHSH, CDR2 LQKENI. CDR3 size: 16 residues. CDR3 protein: CASSDQGQGVSLGQYF. The CDR3 nucleotides read TGTGCCAGCTCCGACCAGGGGCAAGGGGTGTCCCTAGGGCAGTACTTC.

The V and J genes are TRBV3-1 (or the pseudogene TRBV3-2) and TRBJ1-3; 7 bases map to TRBD1. This CDR3 contains 17 residues. V lost 4 bases, J lost 4 bases, and 13 bases stayed unmatched. Looked up from germline, CDR1 is LGHDT and CDR2 is YNNKEL (reference sequence). The CDR3 protein is CASSLPTTGAKGNTIYF. Written as DNA, the CDR3 is TGTGCCAGCAGCCTACCTACTACAGGGGCGAAAGGAAACACCATATATTTT.

The chain joins TRBV28 to TRBJ1-2, with D possibly TRBD1 on 6 matching bases. The CDR3 covers 13 residues. Germline V lookup: CDR1 MDHEN, CDR2 SYDVKM. Trimming pared 5 bases from V and 4 bases from J, leaving 11 bases between. CDR3 in DNA: TGTGCCAGCAGTCAAGGACAGCGCTATGGCTACACCTTC. This codes for CASSQGQRYGYTF.

For the CDR3, the DNA is TGTGCCAGCAGTGACCGGGACAGGGGATTAGCAGATACGCAGTATTTT. Residues: CASSDRDRGLADTQYF. V usage is TRBV25-1 and J usage is TRBJ2-3; 10 positions match TRBD1. The CDR3 is 16 residues long. Unmatched junction bases numbered 7, after V lost 3 bases and J lost 4 bases. Germline CDR1 is MGHDK and CDR2 is SYGVNS.

This clone was seen once. The chain has TRBV5-1 and TRBJ2-2; D remains unclear. Trimming pared 0 bases from V and 8 bases from J, leaving 8 bases between. The CDR3 runs 13 residues. Looked up from germline, CDR1 is SGHRS and CDR2 is YFSETQ. The CDR3: CASSLGPRGELFF. The CDR3 DNA sequence: TGCGCCAGCAGCTTGGGGCCCCGTGGGGAGCTGTTTTTT.